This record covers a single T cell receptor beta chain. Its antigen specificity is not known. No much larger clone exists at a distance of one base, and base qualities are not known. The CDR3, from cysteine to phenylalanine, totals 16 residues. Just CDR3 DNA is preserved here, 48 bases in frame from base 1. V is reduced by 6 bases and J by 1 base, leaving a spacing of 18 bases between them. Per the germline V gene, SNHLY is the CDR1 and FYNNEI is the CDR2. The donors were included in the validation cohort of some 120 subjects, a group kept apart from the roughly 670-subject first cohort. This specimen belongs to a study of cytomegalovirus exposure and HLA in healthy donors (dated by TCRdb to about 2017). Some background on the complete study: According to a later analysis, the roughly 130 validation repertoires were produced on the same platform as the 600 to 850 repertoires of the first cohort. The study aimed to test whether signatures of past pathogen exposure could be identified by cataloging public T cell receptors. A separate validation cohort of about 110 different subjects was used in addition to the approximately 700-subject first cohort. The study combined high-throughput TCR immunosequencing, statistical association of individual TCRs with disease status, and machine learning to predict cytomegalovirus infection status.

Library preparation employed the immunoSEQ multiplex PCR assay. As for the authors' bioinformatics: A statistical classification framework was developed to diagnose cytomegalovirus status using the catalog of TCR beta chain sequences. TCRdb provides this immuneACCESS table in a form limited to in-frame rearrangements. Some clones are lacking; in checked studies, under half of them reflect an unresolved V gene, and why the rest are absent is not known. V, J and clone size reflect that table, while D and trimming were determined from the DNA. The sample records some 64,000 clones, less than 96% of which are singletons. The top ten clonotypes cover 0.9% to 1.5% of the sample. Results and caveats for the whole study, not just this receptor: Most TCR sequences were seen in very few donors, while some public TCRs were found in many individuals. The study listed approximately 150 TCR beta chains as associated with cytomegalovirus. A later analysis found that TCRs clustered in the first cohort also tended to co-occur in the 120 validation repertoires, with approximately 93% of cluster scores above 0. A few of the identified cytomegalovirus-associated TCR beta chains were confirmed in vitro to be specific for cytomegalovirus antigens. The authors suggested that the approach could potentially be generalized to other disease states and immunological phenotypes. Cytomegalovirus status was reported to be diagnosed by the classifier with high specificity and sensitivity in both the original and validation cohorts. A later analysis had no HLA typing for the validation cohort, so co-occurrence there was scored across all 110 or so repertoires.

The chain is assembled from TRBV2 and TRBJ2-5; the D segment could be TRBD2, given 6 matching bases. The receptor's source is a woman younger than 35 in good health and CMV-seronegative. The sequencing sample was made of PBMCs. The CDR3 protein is CASRGGAGISQETQYF. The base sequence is TGTGCCAGCAGGGGGGGTGCGGGGATTTCCCAAGAGACCCAGTACTTC.